The source of this TCR beta chain is a study of blood T cells in healthy people across ages. Combining a sample-barcoded 5' primer with a J-beta primer mix, a second PCR ran for 7 to 11 cycles. TCRdb reprocessed the 5' RACE reads via MiXCR and lists one record per CDR3 protein. The sample consists of over 1,500,000 distinct CDR3 sequences, about two fifths of them appearing once. Study-wide points: Not knowing donor CMV status may have confounded expanded clonotype changes.

Details on this clonotype: Its target is unknown.

This CDR3 spans 16 amino acids. Germline CDR1 and CDR2: LNHNV and YYDKDF (reference sequence). Trimming pared 0 bases from V and 0 bases from J, leaving 11 bases between. The study drew donors from healthy Caucasian individuals in Russia aged about 6 to 95. This clonotype originated in a human donor in good health. The genes are TRBV15 and TRBJ1-2; the D is unclear. Material for sequencing was blood. The CDR3 sequence is CATSRDKGSANYGYTF. For the CDR3, the DNA is TGTGCCACCAGCAGAGATAAGGGTTCAGCTAACTATGGCTACACCTTC.